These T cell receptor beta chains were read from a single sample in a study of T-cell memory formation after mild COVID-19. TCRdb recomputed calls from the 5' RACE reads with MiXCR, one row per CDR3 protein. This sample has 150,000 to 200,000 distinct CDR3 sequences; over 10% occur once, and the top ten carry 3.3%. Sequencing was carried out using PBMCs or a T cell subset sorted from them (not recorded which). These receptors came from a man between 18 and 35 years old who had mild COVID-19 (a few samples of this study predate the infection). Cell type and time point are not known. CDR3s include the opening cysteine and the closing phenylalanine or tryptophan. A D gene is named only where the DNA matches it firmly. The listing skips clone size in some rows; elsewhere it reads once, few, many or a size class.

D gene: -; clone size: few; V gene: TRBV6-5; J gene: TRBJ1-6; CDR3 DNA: TGTGCCAGCGCCCGACGCGGGGGCGCCGGGAATTCACCCCTCCACTTT; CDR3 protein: CASARRGGAGNSPLHF
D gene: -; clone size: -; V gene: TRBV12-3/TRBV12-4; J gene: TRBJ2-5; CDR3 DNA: TGTGCCAGCAGTTTAGACGGGGGCGTGGGGACCCAGTACTTC; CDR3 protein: CASSLDGGVGTQYF
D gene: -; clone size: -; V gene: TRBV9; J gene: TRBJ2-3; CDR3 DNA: TGTGCCAGCAGCGTAGAAAGCGGGCGCACAGATACGCAGTATTTT; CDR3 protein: CASSVESGRTDTQYF
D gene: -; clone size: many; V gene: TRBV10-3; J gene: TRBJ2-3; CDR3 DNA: TGTGCCATCAGTGATGGGGGCGGTGGAGATACGCAGTATTTT; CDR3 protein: CAISDGGGGDTQYF
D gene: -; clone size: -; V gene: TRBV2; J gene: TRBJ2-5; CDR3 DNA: TGTGCCAGCAGCGAATTGGGTCTGGGGACCCAGTACTTC; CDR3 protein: CASSELGLGTQYF
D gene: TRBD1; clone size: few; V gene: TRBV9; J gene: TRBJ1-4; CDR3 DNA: TGTGCCAGCAGCAAGACGGGACAGGAGGATGAAAAACTGTTTTTT; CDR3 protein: CASSKTGQEDEKLFF
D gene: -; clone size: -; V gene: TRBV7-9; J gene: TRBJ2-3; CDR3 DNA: TGTGCCAGCAGCTTGATCGGGATTTTCACAGATACGCAGTATTTT; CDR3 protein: CASSLIGIFTDTQYF
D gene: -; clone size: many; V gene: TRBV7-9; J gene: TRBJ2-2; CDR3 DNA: TGTGCCAGCAGCTTGACGGGCCAGGGGGAGGCCGGGGAGCTGTTTTTT; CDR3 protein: CASSLTGQGEAGELFF
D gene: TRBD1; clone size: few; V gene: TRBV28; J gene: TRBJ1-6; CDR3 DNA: TGTGCCAGCAGGATACAGGGGGCTTTTTCACCCCTCCACTTT; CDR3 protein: CASRIQGAFSPLHF
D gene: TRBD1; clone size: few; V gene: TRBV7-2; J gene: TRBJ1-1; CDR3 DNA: TGTGCCAGCAGCCCTTCCGGCTCAGGGGGGTTGAACACTGAAGCTTTCTTT; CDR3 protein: CASSPSGSGGLNTEAFF
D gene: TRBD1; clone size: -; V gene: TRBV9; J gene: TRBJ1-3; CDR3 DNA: TGTGCCAGCAGCCCCCCAGGGGGCCTTACTGGAAACACCATATATTTT; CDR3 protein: CASSPPGGLTGNTIYF
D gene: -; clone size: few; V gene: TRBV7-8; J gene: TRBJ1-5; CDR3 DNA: TGTGCCAGCAGCGCCGACAGGTACGATCAGCCCCAGCATTTT; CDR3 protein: CASSADRYDQPQHF
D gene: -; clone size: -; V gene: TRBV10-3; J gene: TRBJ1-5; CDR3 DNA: TGTGCCATCAGCCAACAGGGCCGTAGCAATCAGCCCCAGCATTTT; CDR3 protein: CAISQQGRSNQPQHF
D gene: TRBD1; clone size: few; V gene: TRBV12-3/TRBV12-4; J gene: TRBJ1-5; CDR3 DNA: TGTGCCAGCAGCCTCAGGGGGGGTGGCAATCAGCCCCAGCATTTT; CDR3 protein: CASSLRGGGNQPQHF
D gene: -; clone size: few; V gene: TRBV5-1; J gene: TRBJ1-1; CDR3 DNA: TGCGCCAGCAGCTTGAGAACAGGGTCCACTGAAGCTTTCTTT; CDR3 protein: CASSLRTGSTEAFF
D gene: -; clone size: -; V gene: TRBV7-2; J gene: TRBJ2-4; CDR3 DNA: TGTGCCAGCAGCTTATGGGGGGACATTCAGTACTTC; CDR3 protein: CASSLWGDIQYF
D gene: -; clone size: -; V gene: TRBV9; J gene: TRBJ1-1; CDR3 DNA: TGTGCCAGCGCCCTGGACGGGAACACTGAAGCTTTCTTT; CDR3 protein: CASALDGNTEAFF
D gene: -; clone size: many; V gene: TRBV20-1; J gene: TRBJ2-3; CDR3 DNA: TGCAGTGCTACACACCCGGCATGGGATCAGTATTTT; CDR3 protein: CSATHPAWDQYF
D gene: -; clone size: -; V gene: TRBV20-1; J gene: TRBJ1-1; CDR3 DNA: TGCAGTGCTAGGTTCGGGGGGCTGAACACTGAAGCTTTCTTT; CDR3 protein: CSARFGGLNTEAFF
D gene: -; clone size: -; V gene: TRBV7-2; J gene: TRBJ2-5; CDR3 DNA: TGTGCCAGCAGCTCCGGACAGAACCCCGGGGAGACCCAGTACTTC; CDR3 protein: CASSSGQNPGETQYF
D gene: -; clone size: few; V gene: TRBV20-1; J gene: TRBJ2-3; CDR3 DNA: TGCAGTGCCCCGATGGGTTTAGGGGATACGCAGTATTTT; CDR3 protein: CSAPMGLGDTQYF
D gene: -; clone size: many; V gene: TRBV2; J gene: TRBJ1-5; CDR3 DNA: TGTGCCAGCAGTGTGGGGGTCGGATATCAGCCCCAGCATTTT; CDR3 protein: CASSVGVGYQPQHF
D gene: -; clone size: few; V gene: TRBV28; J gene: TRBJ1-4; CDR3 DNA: TGTGCCAGCAGTTTTCTCGCCGCAACTAATGAAAAACTGTTTTTT; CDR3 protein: CASSFLAATNEKLFF
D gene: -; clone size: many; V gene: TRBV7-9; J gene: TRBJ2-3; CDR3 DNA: TGTGCCAGCAGCTTAGGCATCAGAAGTACAGATACGCAGTATTTT; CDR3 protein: CASSLGIRSTDTQYF
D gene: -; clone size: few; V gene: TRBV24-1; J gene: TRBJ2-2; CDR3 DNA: TGTGCCACCAGTTCGTCAGGTGTTTCCACCGGGGAGCTGTTTTTT; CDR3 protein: CATSSSGVSTGELFF
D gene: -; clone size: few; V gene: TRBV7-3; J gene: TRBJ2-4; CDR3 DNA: TGTGCCAGCAGCTACCGCGGGGACAGACAAAACATTCAGTACTTC; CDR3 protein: CASSYRGDRQNIQYF
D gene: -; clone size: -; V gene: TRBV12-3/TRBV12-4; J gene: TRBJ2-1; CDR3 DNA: TGTGCCACGGGGTGGTCGGGGGCCGGGGCCAATGAGCAGTTCTTC; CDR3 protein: CATGWSGAGANEQFF
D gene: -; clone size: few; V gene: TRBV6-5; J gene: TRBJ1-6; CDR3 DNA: TGTGCCAGCAACCGCGACCTCTTGGCCCATTCACCCCTCCACTTT; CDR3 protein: CASNRDLLAHSPLHF